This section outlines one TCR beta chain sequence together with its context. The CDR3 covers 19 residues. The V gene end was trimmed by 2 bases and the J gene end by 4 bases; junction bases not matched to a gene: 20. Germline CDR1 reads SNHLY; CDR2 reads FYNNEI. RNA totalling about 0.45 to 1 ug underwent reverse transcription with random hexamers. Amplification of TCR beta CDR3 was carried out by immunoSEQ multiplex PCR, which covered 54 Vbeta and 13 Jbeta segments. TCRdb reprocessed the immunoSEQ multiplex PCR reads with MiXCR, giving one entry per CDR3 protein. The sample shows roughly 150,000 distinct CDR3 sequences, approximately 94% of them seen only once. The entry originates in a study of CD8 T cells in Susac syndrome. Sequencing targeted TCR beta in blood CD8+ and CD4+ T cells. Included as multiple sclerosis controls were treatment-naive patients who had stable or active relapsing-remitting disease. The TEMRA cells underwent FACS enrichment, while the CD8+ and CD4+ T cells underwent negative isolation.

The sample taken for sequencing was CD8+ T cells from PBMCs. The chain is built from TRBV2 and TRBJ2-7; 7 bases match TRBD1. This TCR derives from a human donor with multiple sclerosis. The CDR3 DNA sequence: TGTGCCAGCAGTGAATGGGCAGCCGGGACAGATGACGTTAGTTACGAGCAGTACTTC. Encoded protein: CASSEWAAGTDDVSYEQYF.